Sequencing of this T cell receptor (beta chain) was carried out in a study of blood T cell repertoires in COVID-19. Study details: The study drew acute and convalescent COVID-19 samples from the United States, Italy and Spain. The cDNA or gDNA used as material had been derived from T cells, B-cell-depleted T cells, or PBMCs.

Germline trimming cut 2 bases from V and 2 bases from J; bases unmatched to any gene: 7. The CDR3 runs to 17 residues. Germline CDR1 MNHNS, CDR2 SASEGT. Original processing notes: Scientists estimated how many nucleated cells there were by amplifying reference gene primers. Using immunoSEQ multiplex PCR, the repertoire was profiled, and TCRdb retains in-frame clones only, with some absent. That table supplies the V and J calls and clone size; D and trimming were determined from the DNA. This sample has approximately 280,000 clones, with about 89% found just once. The sequenced sample was peripheral blood. The chain uses TRBV6-1 and TRBJ1-5; 9 bases agree with TRBD1. The clonotype was recovered from a man aged 35-49 years with acute or convalescent COVID-19. CDR3 protein: CASSEPTGGRGNQPQHF. In DNA, the CDR3 is TGTGCCAGCAGTGAACCGACAGGGGGTCGGGGCAATCAGCCCCAGCATTTT.